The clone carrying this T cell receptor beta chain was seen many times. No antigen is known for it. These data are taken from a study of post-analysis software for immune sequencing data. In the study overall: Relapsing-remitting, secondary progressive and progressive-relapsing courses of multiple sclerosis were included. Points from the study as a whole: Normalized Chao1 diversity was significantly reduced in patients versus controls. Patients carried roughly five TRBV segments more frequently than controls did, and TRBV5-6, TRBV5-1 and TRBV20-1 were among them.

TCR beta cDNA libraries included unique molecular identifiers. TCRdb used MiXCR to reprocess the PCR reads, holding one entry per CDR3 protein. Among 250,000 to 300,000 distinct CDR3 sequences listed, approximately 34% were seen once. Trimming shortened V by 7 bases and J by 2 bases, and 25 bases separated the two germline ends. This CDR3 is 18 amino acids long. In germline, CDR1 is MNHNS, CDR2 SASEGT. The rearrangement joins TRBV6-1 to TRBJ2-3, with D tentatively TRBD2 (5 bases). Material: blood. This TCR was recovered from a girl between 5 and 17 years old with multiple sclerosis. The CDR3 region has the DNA TGTGCCAGCACCCGTATCGGGATACTAGTATCTAACACAGATACGCAGTATTTT. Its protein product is CASTRIGILVSNTDTQYF.